These 10 T cell receptor beta chains were all obtained from the same sample, sequenced in a study of T cell responses to AZD1222 COVID-19 vaccine. Generated by immunoSEQ multiplex PCR, the TCRdb table keeps only in-frame clones and is missing some. The data hold about 110,000 clones, with approximately 88% observed a single time. Sequences were derived from peripheral blood, sampled 28 days after the second AZD1222 dose. These receptors came from an adult who received the AZD1222 COVID-19 vaccine.

The CDR3 loop is CASSFHGTGPYEQYF. CDR3 DNA: TGTGCCAGCAGTTTCCATGGGACAGGGCCTTACGAGCAGTACTTC. This chain uses TRBV28 with TRBJ2-7; 9 nucleotides agree with TRBD1. In germline, CDR1 is MDHEN, CDR2 SYDVKM. Germline trimming cut 3 bases from V and 4 bases from J; bases unmatched to any gene: 7. The CDR3 runs 15 residues.

The chain links TRBV4-2 to TRBJ2-1, with 11 bases aligning to TRBD2. Germline CDR1 reads LGHNA; CDR2 reads YNFKEQ. Trimming took 4 bases from V and 4 from J; bases not matched to a gene: 3. This CDR3 is 15 amino acids long. CDR3 residues: CASSPTSGVYNEQFF. CDR3 coding DNA: TGTGCCAGCAGCCCGACTAGCGGGGTTTACAATGAGCAGTTCTTC.

The rearrangement links TRBV3-1 (or the pseudogene TRBV3-2) to TRBJ1-1; perhaps TRBD1 as D (5 bases). CDR3 length: 14 residues. The V gene lost 3 bases and the J gene lost 1 base, with 9 bases spanning the gap. CDR1 is LGHDT, CDR2 YNNKEL, per germline (reference sequence). The CDR3 DNA reads as TGTGCCAGCAGCCAGGAGGGACGGAACACTGAAGCTTTCTTT. Its protein is CASSQEGRNTEAFF.

This chain joins TRBV28 and TRBJ1-1; 7 bases agree with TRBD1. Germline CDR1 reads MDHEN; CDR2 reads SYDVKM. The J segment lost 8 bases and the V segment lost 6 bases, leaving 15 bases of the junction unmatched. The CDR3 loop spans 15 amino acids. The CDR3 sequence: CASRSSGTALNEAFF. CDR3 coding DNA: TGTGCCAGCAGGTCCTCTGGGACAGCCCTTAACGAAGCTTTCTTT.

This clone was recorded only once. The chain employs TRBV6-6 and TRBJ2-2; D is possibly TRBD2 (5 bases). Germline V gene lookup returns CDR1 MNHNY and CDR2 SVGAGI (reference sequence). The CDR3 sequence is 15 residues long. The germline V and J ends were trimmed by 7 bases and 0 bases, with 12 bases remaining between them. The CDR3 DNA reads as TGTGCCAGCACGGGATGGCACCCGAACACCGGGGAGCTGTTTTTT. Its translation: CASTGWHPNTGELFF.

The chain recombines TRBV19 with TRBJ2-7, with D tentatively TRBD1 (6 bases). Trimming stripped 0 bases from V and 2 bases from J, with 8 bases between. Germline CDR1 LNHDA, CDR2 SQIVND (reference sequence). The CDR3 is made up of 14 amino acids. This chain's CDR3 is CASSIEQGPYEQYF. The CDR3, as DNA: TGTGCCAGTAGTATAGAACAGGGCCCCTACGAGCAGTACTTC.

The CDR3 bases are TGTGCCAGCGAGGGACAGGGGGGGGGTGGGGCCAACGTCCTGACTTTC. Amino acids: CASEGQGGGGANVLTF. J is TRBJ2-6 and V is TRBV27, with 11 nucleotides matching TRBD1. With V trimmed by 8 bases and J by 3 bases, 6 bases remained unmatched. CDR3 length: 16 residues. Germline values: CDR1 MNHEY, CDR2 SMNVEV (reference sequence).

This clone was recorded once. The rearrangement uses TRBV29-1 and TRBJ2-1; the match to TRBD2 covers 7 bases. CDR3 length: 15 amino acids. V was pared by 5 bases and J by 0 bases, with 7 bases of the junction left unmatched. The germline CDR1 and CDR2 sequences are SQVTM and ANQGSEA. This CDR3 is CSVPRGSNSYNEQFF. CDR3 in DNA: TGCAGCGTTCCGCGGGGGTCCAACTCCTACAATGAGCAGTTCTTC.

The chain carries TRBV12-3 or TRBV12-4 and TRBJ2-1; D is perhaps TRBD1 (5 bases). There are 13 residues in the CDR3. V lost 5 bases to trimming and J lost 5 bases, with 10 bases between them. CDR3 nucleotides: TGTGCCAGCAGTCCCAGGGCGGACAATGAGCAGTTCTTC. Translating gives CASSPRADNEQFF.

About this clone itself: An end of the junction differs from the germline gene, which may be a read error. J is TRBJ1-2 and V is TRBV6-2 or TRBV6-3; TRBD1 agrees at 7 bases. Per the germline V gene, CDR1 is MNHEY and CDR2 is SVGEGT. The CDR3 runs to 12 residues. The CDR3 is CASSYPQGLAAF. CDR3 in DNA: TGTGCCAGCAGTTACCCACAGGGGCTCGCGGCCTTC.